This T cell receptor beta chain was recorded in a study of tumor-infiltrating lymphocytes in localized non-small cell lung cancer. Study overall: Several tumor histologies, both smoking statuses, and some post-neoadjuvant chemotherapy samples were included. Findings and caveats of the study: No T-cell fraction difference was seen between IM1 and IM2 tumors.

Profiled with immunoSEQ multiplex PCR; TCRdb holds only in-frame clones, not every one. The data hold about 6,900 clones, with roughly 70% observed a single time. For this clone: Its antigen is unidentified.

CDR1 and CDR2 from the germline V gene are SQVTM and ANQGSEA. V lost 4 bases to trimming and J lost 4 bases, with 21 bases between them. There are 16 residues in the CDR3. The receptor's source is a human donor with non-small cell lung cancer. The sample consisted of lung tumor tissue. The V gene is TRBV29-1, the J gene TRBJ2-3; D is unclear. The CDR3 reads CSVGDWAELGADTQYF. DNA of the CDR3: TGCAGCGTTGGAGATTGGGCAGAACTTGGCGCAGATACGCAGTATTTT.